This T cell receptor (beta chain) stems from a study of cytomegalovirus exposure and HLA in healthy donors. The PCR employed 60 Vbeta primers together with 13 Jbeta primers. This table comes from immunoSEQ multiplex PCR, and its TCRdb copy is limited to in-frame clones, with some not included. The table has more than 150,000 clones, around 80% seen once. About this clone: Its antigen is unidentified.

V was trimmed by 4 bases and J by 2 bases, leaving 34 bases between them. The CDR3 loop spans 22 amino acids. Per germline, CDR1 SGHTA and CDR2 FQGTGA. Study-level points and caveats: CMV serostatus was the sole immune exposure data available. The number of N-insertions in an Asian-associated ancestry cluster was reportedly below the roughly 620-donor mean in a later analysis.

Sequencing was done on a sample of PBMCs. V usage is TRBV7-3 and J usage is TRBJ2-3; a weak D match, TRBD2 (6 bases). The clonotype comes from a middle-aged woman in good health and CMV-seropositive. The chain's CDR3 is CASSSNKDSIGTSNRATDTQYF. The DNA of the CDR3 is TGTGCCAGCAGCTCTAATAAAGATTCAATCGGGACTTCGAACAGAGCCACAGATACGCAGTATTTT.